This T cell receptor beta chain originates from a study of regulatory T cells in long-lasting Graves disease. Library construction for TCR beta used iRepertoire HTBI primers and Arm-PCR of CDR3 regions. TCRdb used MiXCR to reprocess the multiplex PCR reads, holding one entry per CDR3 protein. This sample has 300,000 to 400,000 distinct CDR3 sequences; 16% occur once, and the top ten carry roughly 27%. In its sample, this clonotype was seen many times. This CDR3 contains 14 residues. Trimming took 5 bases from V and 6 from J; bases not matched to a gene: 7. Germline V CDR1 and CDR2: SGHTA, FQGTGA. The time point denotes: newly diagnosed GD, antithyroid drugs for less than 3 months. Making the TCR library involved RNA that had been extracted from PBMCs. Doctors identified Graves' disease using the American Thyroid Association guidelines. Roughly 9 milliliters of peripheral blood were taken and placed in EDTA tubes.

These data also featured in a second study, about T cells in Graves' hyperthyroidism and ophthalmopathy.

The V call is TRBV7-3, the J call TRBJ2-1, with TRBD1 identical over 7 bases. This receptor was taken from a man aged 40-49 years with Graves disease. Here the sequenced sample was peripheral blood mononuclear cells (PBMCs), taken at new diagnosis, from a patient treated with antithyroid drugs. The CDR3 coding sequence is TGTGCCAGCAGCGCCGTGGGACAGCCCAATGAGCAGTTCTTC. Translated, it gives CASSAVGQPNEQFF.